This T cell receptor (beta chain) comes out of a study of T cells after yellow fever vaccination. Study observations and caveats: A large majority of primary-vaccination clones showed up again after the booster (around 96% CD4, around 90% CD8). High-abundance clonotypes from the bulk population could contaminate FACS-sorted repertoires.

Trimming removed 10 bases from V and 6 bases from J, with 19 bases in between. The germline gives CDR1 ENHRY, CDR2 SYGVKD. CDR3 length: 14 amino acids. One entry per CDR3 protein, called by TCRdb with MiXCR from the 5' RACE reads. The sample records some 350,000 distinct CDR3 sequences, almost 4% being singletons. This clonotype has a count of ten or more. Its antigen remains unidentified. The origin of this receptor is a young man who received the YFV17D yellow fever vaccine. Specimen: PBMCs, collected 5 days after the yellow fever booster vaccination. The genes are TRBV10-3 and TRBJ2-1; D might be TRBD1 or TRBD2, each matching 5 bases. CDR3 in DNA: TGTGCCACCTCGTTCTCGGGGCAGAGCAATGAGCAGTTCTTC. This translates into CATSFSGQSNEQFF.